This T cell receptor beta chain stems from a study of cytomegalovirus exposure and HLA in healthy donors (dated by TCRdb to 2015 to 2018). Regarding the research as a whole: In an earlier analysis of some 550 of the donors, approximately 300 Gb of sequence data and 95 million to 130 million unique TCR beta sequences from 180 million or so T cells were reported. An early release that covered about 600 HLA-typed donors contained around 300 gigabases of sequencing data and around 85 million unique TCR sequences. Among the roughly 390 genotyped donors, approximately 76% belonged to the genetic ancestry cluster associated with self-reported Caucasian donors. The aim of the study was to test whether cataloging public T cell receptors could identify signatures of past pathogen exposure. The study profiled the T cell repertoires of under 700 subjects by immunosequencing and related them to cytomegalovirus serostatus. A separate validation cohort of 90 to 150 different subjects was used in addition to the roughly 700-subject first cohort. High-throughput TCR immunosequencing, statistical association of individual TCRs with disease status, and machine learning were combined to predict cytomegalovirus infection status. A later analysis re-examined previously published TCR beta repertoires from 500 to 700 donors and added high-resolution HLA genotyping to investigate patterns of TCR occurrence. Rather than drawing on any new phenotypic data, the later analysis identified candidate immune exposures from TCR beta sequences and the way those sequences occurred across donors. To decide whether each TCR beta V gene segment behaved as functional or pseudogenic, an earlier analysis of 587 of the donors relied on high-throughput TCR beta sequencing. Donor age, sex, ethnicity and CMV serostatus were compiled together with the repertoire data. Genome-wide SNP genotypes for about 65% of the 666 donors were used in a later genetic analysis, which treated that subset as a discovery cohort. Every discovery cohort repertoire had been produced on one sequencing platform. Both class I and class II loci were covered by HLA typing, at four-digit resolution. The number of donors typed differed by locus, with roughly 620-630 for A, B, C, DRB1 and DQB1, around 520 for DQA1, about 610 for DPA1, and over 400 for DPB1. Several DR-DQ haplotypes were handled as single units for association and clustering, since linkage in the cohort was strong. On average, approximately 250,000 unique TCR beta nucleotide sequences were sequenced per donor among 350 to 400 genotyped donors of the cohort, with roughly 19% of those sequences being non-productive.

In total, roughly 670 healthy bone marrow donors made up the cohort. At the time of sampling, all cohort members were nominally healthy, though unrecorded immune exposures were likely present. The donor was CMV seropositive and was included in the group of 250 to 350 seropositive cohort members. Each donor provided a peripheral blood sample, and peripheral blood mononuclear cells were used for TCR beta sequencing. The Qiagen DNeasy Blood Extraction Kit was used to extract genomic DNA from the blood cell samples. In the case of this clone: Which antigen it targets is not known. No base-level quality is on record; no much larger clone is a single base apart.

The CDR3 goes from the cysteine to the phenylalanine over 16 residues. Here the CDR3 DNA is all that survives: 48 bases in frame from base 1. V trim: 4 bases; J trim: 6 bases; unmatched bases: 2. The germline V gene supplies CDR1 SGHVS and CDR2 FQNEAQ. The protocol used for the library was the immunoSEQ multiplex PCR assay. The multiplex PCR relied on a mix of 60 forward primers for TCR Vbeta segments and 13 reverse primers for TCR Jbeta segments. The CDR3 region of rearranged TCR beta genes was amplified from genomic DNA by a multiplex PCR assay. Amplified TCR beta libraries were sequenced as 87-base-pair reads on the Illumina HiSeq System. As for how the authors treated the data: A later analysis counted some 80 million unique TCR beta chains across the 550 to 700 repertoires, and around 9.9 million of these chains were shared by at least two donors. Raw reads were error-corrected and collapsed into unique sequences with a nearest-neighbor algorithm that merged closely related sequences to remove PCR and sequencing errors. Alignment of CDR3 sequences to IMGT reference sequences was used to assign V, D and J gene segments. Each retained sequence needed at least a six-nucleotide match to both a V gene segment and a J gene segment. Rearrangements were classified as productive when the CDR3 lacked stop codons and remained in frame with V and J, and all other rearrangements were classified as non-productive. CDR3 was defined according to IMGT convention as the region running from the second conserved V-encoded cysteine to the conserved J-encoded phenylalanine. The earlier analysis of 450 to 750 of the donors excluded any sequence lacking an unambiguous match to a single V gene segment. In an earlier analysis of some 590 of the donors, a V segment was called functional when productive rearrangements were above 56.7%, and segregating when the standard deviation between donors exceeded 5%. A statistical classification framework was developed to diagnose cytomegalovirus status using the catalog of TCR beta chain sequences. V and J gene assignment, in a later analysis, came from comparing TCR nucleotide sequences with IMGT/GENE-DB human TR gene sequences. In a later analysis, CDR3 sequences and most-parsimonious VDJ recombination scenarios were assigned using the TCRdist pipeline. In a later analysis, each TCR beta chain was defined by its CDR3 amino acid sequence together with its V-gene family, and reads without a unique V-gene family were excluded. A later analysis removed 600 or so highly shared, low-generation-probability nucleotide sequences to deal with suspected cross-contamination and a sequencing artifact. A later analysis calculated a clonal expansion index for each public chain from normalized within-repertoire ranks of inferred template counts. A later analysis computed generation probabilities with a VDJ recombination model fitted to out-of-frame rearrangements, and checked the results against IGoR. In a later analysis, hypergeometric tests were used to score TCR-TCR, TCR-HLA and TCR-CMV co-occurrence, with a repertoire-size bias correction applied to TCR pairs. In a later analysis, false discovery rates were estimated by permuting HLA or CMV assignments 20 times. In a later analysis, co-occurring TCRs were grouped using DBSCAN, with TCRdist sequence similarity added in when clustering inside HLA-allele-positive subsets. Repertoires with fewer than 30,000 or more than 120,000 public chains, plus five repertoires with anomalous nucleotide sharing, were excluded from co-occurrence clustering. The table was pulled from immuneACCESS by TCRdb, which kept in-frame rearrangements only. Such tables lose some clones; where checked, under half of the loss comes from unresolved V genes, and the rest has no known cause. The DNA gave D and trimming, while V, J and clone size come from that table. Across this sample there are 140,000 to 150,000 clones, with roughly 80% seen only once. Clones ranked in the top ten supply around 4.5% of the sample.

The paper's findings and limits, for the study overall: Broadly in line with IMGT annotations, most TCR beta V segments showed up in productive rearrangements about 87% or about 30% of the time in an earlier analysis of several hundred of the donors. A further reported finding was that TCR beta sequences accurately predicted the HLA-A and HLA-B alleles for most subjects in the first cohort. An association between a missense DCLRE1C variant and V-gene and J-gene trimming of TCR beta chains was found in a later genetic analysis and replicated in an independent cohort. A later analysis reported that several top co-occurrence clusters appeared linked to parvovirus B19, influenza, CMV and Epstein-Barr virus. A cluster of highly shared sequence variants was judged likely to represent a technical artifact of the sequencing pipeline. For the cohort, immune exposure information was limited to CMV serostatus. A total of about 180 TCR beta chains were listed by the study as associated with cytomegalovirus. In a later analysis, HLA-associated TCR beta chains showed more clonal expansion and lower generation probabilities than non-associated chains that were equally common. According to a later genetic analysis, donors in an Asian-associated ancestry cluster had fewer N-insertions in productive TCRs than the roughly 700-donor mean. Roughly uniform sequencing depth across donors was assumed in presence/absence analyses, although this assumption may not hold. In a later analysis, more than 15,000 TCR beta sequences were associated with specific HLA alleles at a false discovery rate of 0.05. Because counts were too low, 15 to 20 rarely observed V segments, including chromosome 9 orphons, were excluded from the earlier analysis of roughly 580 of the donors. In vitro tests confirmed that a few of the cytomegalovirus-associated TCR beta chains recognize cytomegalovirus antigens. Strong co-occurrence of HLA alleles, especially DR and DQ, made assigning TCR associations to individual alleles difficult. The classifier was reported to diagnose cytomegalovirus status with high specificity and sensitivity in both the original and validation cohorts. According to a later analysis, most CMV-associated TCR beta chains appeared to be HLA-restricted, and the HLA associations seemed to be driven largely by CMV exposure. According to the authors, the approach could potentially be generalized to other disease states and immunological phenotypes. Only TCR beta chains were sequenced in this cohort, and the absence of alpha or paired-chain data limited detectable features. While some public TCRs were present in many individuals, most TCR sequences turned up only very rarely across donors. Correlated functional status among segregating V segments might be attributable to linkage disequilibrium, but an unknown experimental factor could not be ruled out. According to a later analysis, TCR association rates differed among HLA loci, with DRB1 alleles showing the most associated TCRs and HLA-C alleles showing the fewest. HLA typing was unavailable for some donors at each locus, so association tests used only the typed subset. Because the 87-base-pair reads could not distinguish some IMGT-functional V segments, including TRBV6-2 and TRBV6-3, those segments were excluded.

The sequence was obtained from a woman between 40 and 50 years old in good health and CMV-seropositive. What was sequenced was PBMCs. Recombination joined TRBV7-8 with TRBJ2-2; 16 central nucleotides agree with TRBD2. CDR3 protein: CASSSGLAGGAGELFF. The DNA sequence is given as TGTGCCAGCAGCTCGGGACTAGCGGGGGGGGCCGGGGAGCTGTTTTTT.